The source of this T cell receptor (beta chain) is a study of cytomegalovirus exposure and HLA in healthy donors. Study outcomes and limitations: Further analysis was carried out later, and it showed several of the most significant clusters appearing linked to common viral pathogens. Accurate predictions that matched the HLA-A and HLA-B alleles of most subjects were reportedly made from TCR beta sequences.

Researchers ran the PCR with 60 Vbeta and 13 Jbeta primers. Profiled with immunoSEQ multiplex PCR; TCRdb holds only in-frame clones, not every one. The sample's table shows more than 200,000 clones. In the case of this clone: Its antigen is unidentified.

This CDR3 has 13 amino acids. The V gene's germline CDR1 is MNHEY and CDR2 SMNVEV (reference sequence). The germline V and J ends were trimmed by 5 bases and 8 bases, with 15 bases remaining between them. This receptor was obtained from a woman in her 30s in good health and CMV-seropositive. This chain links TRBV27 with TRBJ1-1; weak D call: TRBD1 (6 bases). Sequenced sample: PBMCs. CDR3 residues: CASSPTGVVEAFF. CDR3 coding DNA: TGTGCCAGCAGTCCGACAGGTGTTGTCGAAGCTTTCTTT.